This T cell receptor beta chain originates from a study of early T cells in non-severe SARS-CoV-2 infection. Study-wide context: With bulk RNA from unsorted whole blood as input, sequencing yielded unpaired chains.

Researchers attached unique molecular identifiers to individual cDNA molecules. TCRdb re-called the 5' RACE reads with MiXCR, one entry per CDR3 protein. Among over 95,000 distinct CDR3 sequences, approximately 17% were seen once, and the ten largest hold roughly 1.3%. The germline gives CDR1 KGHDR, CDR2 SFDVKD. The CDR3 spans 16 residues. With 5 bases clipped from V and 2 bases from J, the junction kept 8 bases outside the gene matches. This clonotype was seen repeatedly, ten times or more. The sequence was collected from an adult who was a healthcare worker with PCR-confirmed SARS-CoV-2 infection or an uninfected control (not recorded which). The sample comprised whole blood. The chain couples TRBV24-1 to TRBJ2-1; the match to TRBD2 covers 7 bases. CDR3: CATSVSGGGAYNEQFF. CDR3 nucleotides: TGTGCCACCAGTGTGAGTGGCGGGGGTGCCTACAATGAGCAGTTCTTC.